This T cell receptor (beta chain) was captured in a study of T cells in Graves' hyperthyroidism and ophthalmopathy. V lost 3 bases to trimming and J lost 2 bases, with 9 bases between them. CDR1 is MNHEY and CDR2 is SMNVEV in the germline V gene (reference sequence). The CDR3 is 14 amino acids. Using RNA transcripts as the source, TCR beta CDR3 regions were amplified. RT-PCR in the first round (using the HTBI primer set) targeted the TCR CDR3. TCRdb ran MiXCR on the multiplex PCR reads and lists one entry per CDR3 protein. The profile shows approximately 330,000 distinct CDR3 sequences, 15% to 20% of them singletons.

The genes are TRBV27 and TRBJ2-3, with D tentatively TRBD2 (6 bases). The sequencing input was blood. The origin of this receptor is a woman aged 50 to 65 with Graves' hyperthyroidism. The CDR3 sequence is CASSFSGDTDTQYF. The DNA of the CDR3 is TGTGCCAGCAGTTTCTCGGGGGACACAGATACGCAGTATTTT.